One T cell receptor beta chain is described in this entry. The data originate from a study of blood T cell repertoires in COVID-19. Study background: COVID-19 samples, acute and convalescent, were from the United States, Italy and Spain.

The J segment lost 5 bases and the V segment lost 0 bases, leaving 15 bases of the junction unmatched. The CDR3 spans 19 residues. Germline V gene sequence: CDR1 SGHKS, CDR2 YYEKEE (reference sequence). Method: immunoSEQ multiplex PCR; TCRdb's copy keeps in-frame clones and lacks some. Seen here are 250,000 to 300,000 clones, 85% to 90% observed once, and the top ten hold approximately 10%. The sample taken for sequencing was peripheral blood. V and J are TRBV5-5 and TRBJ2-3; 10 bases are shared with TRBD2. The TCR comes from a woman aged 30 to 39 with COVID-19, enrolled during active disease. The CDR3 DNA reads as TGTGCCAGCAGCTTGGCCGCGGCGGCGGCTAGCGGGAGAAGAGATACGCAGTATTTT. As protein: CASSLAAAAASGRRDTQYF. The complete variable domain, with remaining parts taken from reference TRBV5-5 and TRBJ2-3, reads DAGVTQSPTHLIKTRGQQVTLRCSPISGHKSVSWYQQVLGQGPQFIFQYYEKEERGRGNFPDRFSARQFPNYSSELNVNALLLGDSALYLCASSLAAAAASGRRDTQYFGPGTRLTVL.